This TCR beta chain comes out of a study of blood T cell repertoires in COVID-19 (dated by TCRdb to about 2020). Study-level background: The collaborator samples originated in the United States, Italy and Spain and spanned the acute and convalescent phases of COVID-19. The material from the prospective study consisted of cDNA or gDNA derived from T cells, B-cell-depleted T cells, or PBMCs. Samples were obtained from the ongoing ImmuneRACE study (first 160 participants) and from about 1,300 subjects provided by 6 global collaborators. The repertoires were released in a freely available public database intended as a resource for research on the immune response to SARS-CoV-2. Sample metadata almost always included a de-identified subject ID, COVID-19 status, age in years and sex. Where available, HLA class I and class II types were taken from metadata supplied by the sample provider and were not determined by assay-based typing. The dataset comprised deeply sampled blood TCRbeta repertoires from subjects exposed to, actively infected with, or recovered from COVID-19. Overall study outcomes, separate from this receptor: How much clinical and demographic metadata was included differed by source and by participant, and the metadata was provided uncurated.

Here V drops 4 bases and J drops 8 bases, and the junction holds 6 bases not matched to any gene. Its CDR3 holds 15 amino acids, cysteine through phenylalanine. Only the CDR3 region is kept as DNA, spanning 45 bases read in frame from base 1. The CDR1 and CDR2 encoded by the germline V gene are SGHRS and YFSETQ. In the prospective study, participants were 18 to 89 years old, resided in 20 to 30 geographic areas of the United States, and were enrolled through a virtual design. In the prospective study, cohorts were assigned on the basis of participant-reported clinical history obtained from a screening survey and a study questionnaire. For ImmuneRACE Cohort 3, a participant was defined as recovered based on two consecutive negative NP/OP PCR tests, clearance by a healthcare professional, or resolution of symptoms. Mobile phlebotomists in the prospective study collected whole blood, serum and a nasopharyngeal or oropharyngeal swab from every participant. Prospective study participants could optionally give additional blood draws and questionnaires over an approximately two-month period. Prospective study blood samples were shipped either frozen or at room temperature before DNA extraction.

TCRbeta CDR3 regions were amplified from genomic DNA by means of the immunoSEQ Assay, a bias-controlled multiplex PCR. On the study's bioinformatics: The number of nucleated cells in each sample was estimated from the amplification of reference gene primers within the assay. To quantify the absolute abundance of each unique TCRbeta CDR3 rearrangement, sequence reads were collapsed and filtered. For each sample, productive Simpson clonality was calculated as the square root of Simpson's diversity index across productive rearrangements. TCRdb obtained this table from immuneACCESS and retained in-frame rearrangements with V and J assigned. These tables miss some clones; where compared with another copy, unresolved V genes account for less than half of the shortfall, and the remainder is unexplained. V and J calls and clone size are given by that table; D and trimming were obtained from the DNA. Within this sample are 200,000 to 250,000 clones, with about 85% of them counted one time only. Of the sample, around a sixth is held by the ten largest clones.

With respect to this clone: What this receptor recognizes is not known. No clone much larger than this one lies a single base away; base qualities are absent.

The sequencing sample was made of PBMCs or T cells enriched from blood (not recorded which). Recombination linked TRBV5-1 to TRBJ1-6, with 10 middle bases fitting TRBD1. This clonotype was sampled from a man aged 35 to 55 who had recovered from COVID-19. For the CDR3, the sequence is CASSNGTGVYSPLHF. The nucleotides read TGCGCCAGCAGCAACGGGACAGGGGTATATTCACCCCTCCACTTT.